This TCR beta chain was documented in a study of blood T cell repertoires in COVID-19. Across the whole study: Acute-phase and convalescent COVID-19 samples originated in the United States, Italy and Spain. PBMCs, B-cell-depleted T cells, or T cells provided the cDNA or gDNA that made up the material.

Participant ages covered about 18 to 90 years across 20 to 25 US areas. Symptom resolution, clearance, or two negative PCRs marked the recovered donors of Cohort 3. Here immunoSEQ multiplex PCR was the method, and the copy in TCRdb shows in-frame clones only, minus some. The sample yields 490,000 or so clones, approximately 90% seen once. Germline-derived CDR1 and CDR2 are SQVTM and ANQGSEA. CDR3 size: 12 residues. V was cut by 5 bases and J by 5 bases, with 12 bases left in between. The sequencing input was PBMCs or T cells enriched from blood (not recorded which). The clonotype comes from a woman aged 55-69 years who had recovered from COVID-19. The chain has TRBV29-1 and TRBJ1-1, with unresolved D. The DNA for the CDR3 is TGCAGCGTTCTAGGAGGGTGGACTGAAGCTTTCTTT. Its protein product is CSVLGGWTEAFF.